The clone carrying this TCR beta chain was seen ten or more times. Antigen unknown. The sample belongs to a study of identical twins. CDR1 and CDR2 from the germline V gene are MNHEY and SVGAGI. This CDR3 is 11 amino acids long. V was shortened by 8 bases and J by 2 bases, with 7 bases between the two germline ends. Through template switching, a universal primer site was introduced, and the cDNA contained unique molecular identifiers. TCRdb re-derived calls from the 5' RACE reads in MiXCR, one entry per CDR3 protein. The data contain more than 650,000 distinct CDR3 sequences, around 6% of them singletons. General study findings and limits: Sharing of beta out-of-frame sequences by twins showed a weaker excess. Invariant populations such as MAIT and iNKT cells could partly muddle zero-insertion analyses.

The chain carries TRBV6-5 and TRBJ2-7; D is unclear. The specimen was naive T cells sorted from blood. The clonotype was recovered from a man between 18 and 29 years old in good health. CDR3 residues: CASREAYEQYF. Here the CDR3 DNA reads TGTGCCAGCCGCGAGGCCTACGAGCAGTACTTC.